Presented here are 7 T cell receptor beta chains from one specimen sequenced in a study of Graves' ophthalmopathy and Graves' hyperthyroidism. RNA transcripts were the template, and TCR beta CDR3 regions were amplified from them. HTBI primers primed a first-round RT-PCR, and a second-round multiplex PCR followed. Via MiXCR, TCRdb re-called the multiplex PCR reads, giving one row per CDR3 protein. Counted here are around 1.1 million distinct CDR3 sequences, roughly 35% occurring once; the ten biggest clones make up roughly 10%. The sample taken for sequencing was peripheral blood or thyroid tissue (not recorded which). The receptors originated from an adult man with Graves' hyperthyroidism.

J is TRBJ1-1 and V is TRBV29-1; D not certain. Germline CDR1 and CDR2: SQVTM and ANQGSEA. Deletions cut 8 bases from V and 1 base from J, with 11 bases between. The CDR3 sequence is 12 residues long. This chain's CDR3 is CSLGWGNTEAFF. The CDR3 DNA follows: TGCAGCTTAGGTTGGGGGAACACTGAAGCTTTCTTT.

This clonotype was seen at least ten times. The chain links TRBV19 to TRBJ2-7; D may be TRBD1 or TRBD2 (5 bases each). The ends were cut back, 4 bases at V and 5 bases at J, with 15 bases in the middle. The length of the CDR3 is 14 residues. The V gene's germline CDR1 is LNHDA and CDR2 SQIVND (reference sequence). In nucleotides, the CDR3 is TGTGCCAGTAGTAGTCAGGGACGGTCGGACGAGCAGTACTTC. Amino acid sequence: CASSSQGRSDEQYF. Looking up the rest from reference TRBV19 and TRBJ2-7 gives the full variable domain: DGGITQSPKYLFRKEGQNVTLSCEQNLNHDAMYWYRQDPGQGLRLIYYSQIVNDFQKGDIAEGYSVSREKKESFPLTVTSAQKNPTAFYLCASSSQGRSDEQYFGPGTRLTVT.

This chain joins TRBV7-9 and TRBJ1-1; 7 bases match TRBD1. The CDR3 extends over 14 amino acids. Germline loops: CDR1 SEHNR, CDR2 FQNEAQ (reference sequence). Losses at the gene ends were 3 bases for V and 12 bases for J; bases not matched to a gene: 13. Here the CDR3 DNA reads TGTGCCAGCAGCTTCGGACGGGTGGACAGGACAACTTTCTTT. It yields the protein CASSFGRVDRTTFF.

The table lists this clonotype with many counts. This chain links TRBV10-3 with TRBJ1-5, with TRBD1 identical over 9 bases. This CDR3 is 18 amino acids long. Germline values: CDR1 ENHRY, CDR2 SYGVKD. The J segment lost 6 bases and the V segment lost 4 bases, leaving 16 bases of the junction unmatched. The CDR3 DNA reads as TGTGCCATCAGTGGGGCCCCGGGACAGGGATTGGGGGTTCAGCCCCAGCATTTT. Translated, it gives CAISGAPGQGLGVQPQHF.

Concerning this clonotype itself: A read error may be the cause here, since a much bigger clone is one base away. The chain employs TRBV20-1 and TRBJ1-2; D remains unclear. Per germline, CDR1 DFQATT and CDR2 SNEGSKA (reference sequence). This CDR3 region has 14 residues. The chain's CDR3 is CSAIGGRSDYGHTF. The CDR3 bases are TGCAGTGCTATTGGCGGAAGGTCGGACTATGGCCACACCTTC.

This clonotype has at least ten counts. The chain links TRBV6-5 to TRBJ2-7, with D possibly being TRBD2 (6 bases). Germline V gene data show CDR1 as MNHEY and CDR2 as SVGAGI. V was pared by 3 bases and J by 0 bases, with 9 bases between. The CDR3 has 14 amino acids. The CDR3: CASSYAGSSYEQYF. Here the CDR3 DNA reads TGTGCCAGCAGTTATGCGGGGAGCTCCTACGAGCAGTACTTC.

V gene TRBV2 combines with J gene TRBJ2-7; possible D gene TRBD1, 7 bases. Per the germline V gene, CDR1 is SNHLY and CDR2 is FYNNEI. V was pared by 4 bases and J by 3 bases, with 13 bases between. CDR3 size: 14 residues. The CDR3 protein is CASSAQGEDYEQYF. The CDR3 nucleotides are TGTGCCAGCAGTGCGCAGGGGGAGGACTACGAGCAGTACTTC.